This T cell receptor (beta chain) is drawn from a study of T cell responses to AZD1222 COVID-19 vaccine. Study-wide context: It was second doses at about 4 or about 12 weeks that were pooled.

General study findings and limits: Donors, mostly white British, included more females; clonal diversity was possibly underestimated. The study sampled repertoires only after the peak T cell response.

Trimming pared 3 bases from V and 2 bases from J, leaving 14 bases between. Germline values: CDR1 SGDLS, CDR2 YYNGEE. There are 15 residues in the CDR3. Here immunoSEQ multiplex PCR was the method, and the copy in TCRdb shows in-frame clones only, minus some. The table lists 100,000 to 110,000 clones, approximately 87% of them singletons. For this clone: No antigen is known for it.

V and J are TRBV9 and TRBJ1-2; D perhaps matches TRBD1 (6 bases). The source of this sequence is an adult in good health. The sample here was peripheral blood, taken on day 0 of AZD1222 vaccination. The CDR3 region is CASSGLDRLNYGYTF. The CDR3 DNA sequence: TGTGCCAGCAGCGGATTGGACAGATTAAACTATGGCTACACCTTC. Full variable domain (outside the CDR3, taken from reference TRBV9 and TRBJ1-2): DSGVTQTPKHLITATGQRVTLRCSPRSGDLSVYWYQQSLDQGLQFLIQYYNGEERAKGNILERFSAQQFPDLHSELNLSSLELGDSALYFCASSGLDRLNYGYTFGSGTRLTVV.